Listed below are T cell receptor beta chains from one sample, sequenced in a study of cytomegalovirus exposure and HLA in healthy donors. Sequenced by immunoSEQ multiplex PCR; TCRdb stores in-frame clones only, minus some. This repertoire shows about 71,000 clones, about 70% found once; its top ten account for 8.5% to 10%. The specimen was PBMCs. The origin of the receptors is a woman aged 45 to 65 in good health and CMV-seropositive. Each CDR3 is given with its conserved first and last residue. D genes are given only for firm matches. The size entry is marked missing in some rows and otherwise reads once, few, many or a size class.

>.|TRBV5-1|TRBD2|TRBJ2-3|15
CASSRTSGSTDTQYF
TGCGCCAGCAGCCGGACTAGCGGGAGCACAGATACGCAGTATTTT
>once|TRBV6-5|TRBD1|TRBJ1-2|14
CASSYWDRSGGYTF
TGTGCCAGCAGTTACTGGGACAGGTCTGGGGGCTACACCTTC
>.|TRBV21-1|.|TRBJ1-5|14
CASSKGTADQPQHF
TGTGCCAGCAGCAAAGGGACAGCTGATCAGCCCCAGCATTTT
>.|TRBV9|.|TRBJ1-6|15
CASNEGSSYNSPLHF
TGTGCCAGCAATGAGGGTTCTTCCTATAATTCACCCCTCCACTTT
>.|TRBV28|TRBD1|TRBJ1-2|19
CASSLPSGGQGFVFGGYTF
TGTGCCAGCAGTTTACCCTCCGGGGGACAGGGTTTTGTTTTTGGTGGCTACACCTTC
>.|TRBV5-8|TRBD1|TRBJ1-1|15
CASSFRIQGGTEAFF
TGTGCCAGCAGCTTTCGGATTCAGGGGGGTACTGAAGCTTTCTTT
>.|TRBV2|TRBD1|TRBJ2-6|17
CASIGTGGRAGANVLTF
TGTGCCAGCATAGGGACAGGGGGGCGGGCTGGGGCCAACGTCCTGACTTTC
>.|TRBV29-1|TRBD1|TRBJ1-5|12
CSVAGTGESQHF
TGCAGCGTGGCCGGGACAGGTGAGTCCCAGCATTTT
>.|TRBV28|TRBD1|TRBJ1-5|15
CASRRTGWGNQPQHF
TGTGCCAGCAGACGGACAGGGTGGGGCAATCAGCCCCAGCATTTT
>few|TRBV7-2|.|TRBJ1-2|15
CASSLAHGSNYGYTF
TGTGCCAGCAGCTTAGCGCACGGGTCTAACTATGGCTACACCTTC
>.|TRBV6-5|TRBD2|TRBJ2-1|15
CASSYGGGSYNEQFF
TGTGCCAGCAGTTACGGCGGGGGCTCCTACAATGAGCAGTTCTTC
>many|TRBV4-2|.|TRBJ1-2|14
CASSRVDSFYGYTF
TGTGCCAGCAGCCGGGTGGACAGTTTCTATGGCTACACCTTC
>once|TRBV2|.|TRBJ1-1|13
CASRGTWDTEAFF
TGTGCCAGCAGAGGGACTTGGGACACTGAAGCTTTCTTT
>.|TRBV5-1|TRBD1|TRBJ2-1|15
CASSQGQGAYNEQFF
TGCGCCAGCAGCCAGGGACAGGGGGCCTACAATGAGCAGTTCTTC
>few|TRBV13|.|TRBJ2-5|16
CASSLESLKGEETQYF
TGTGCCAGCAGCTTAGAGTCCCTCAAGGGGGAAGAGACCCAGTACTTC
>many|TRBV11-2|TRBD1|TRBJ2-1|15
CASSFGGTGVNEQFF
TGTGCCAGCAGCTTTGGCGGGACAGGGGTGAATGAGCAGTTCTTC
>.|TRBV27|.|TRBJ1-1|15
CASTSPLGGNTEAFF
TGTGCCAGCACCAGTCCGCTGGGGGGGAACACTGAAGCTTTCTTT
>.|TRBV25-1|TRBD1|TRBJ1-6|14
CASRTQGASSPLHF
TGTGCCAGCAGAACCCAGGGGGCAAGTTCACCCCTCCACTTT
>.|TRBV4-1|TRBD1|TRBJ1-2|16
CASSQDSTGYRGVNTF
TGCGCCAGCAGCCAAGATTCAACGGGGTACAGGGGGGTCAACACCTTC
>.|TRBV6-5|TRBD1|TRBJ1-2|15
CASRRDRGENYGYTF
TGTGCCAGCAGAAGGGACAGGGGAGAAAACTATGGCTACACCTTC
>.|TRBV4-2|.|TRBJ1-4|13
CASRDRQNEKLFF
TGTGCCAGCAGGGACAGACAAAATGAAAAACTGTTTTTT
>.|TRBV4-3|.|TRBJ1-2|15
CASSRAGRGSYGYTF
TGCGCCAGCAGCCGAGCCGGGCGGGGGTCCTATGGCTACACCTTC
>.|TRBV6-5|TRBD1|TRBJ2-7|14
CASTQQGAKGEQYF
TGTGCCAGCACCCAACAGGGGGCAAAGGGTGAGCAGTACTTC